These T cell receptor beta chains were read from a single sample in a study of T cells in Graves' hyperthyroidism and ophthalmopathy. TCRdb ran MiXCR on the multiplex PCR reads and lists one entry per CDR3 protein. Counted here are approximately 400,000 distinct CDR3 sequences, roughly 14% occurring once; the ten biggest clones make up over 7.5%. What was sequenced was blood. Receptors were obtained from a woman younger than 35 with Graves' hyperthyroidism. CDR3s include the opening cysteine and the closing phenylalanine or tryptophan. The order of the fields is clone size, CDR3 length, V gene, J gene, D gene, CDR3 protein, CDR3 DNA. A D gene is named only where the DNA matches it firmly. A row's size may be missing; if present it is once, few, many or a size class.

>many|14|TRBV20-1|TRBJ1-2|-
CSARNWTGNYGYTF
TGCAGTGCTAGGAACTGGACCGGCAACTATGGCTACACCTTC
>-|12|TRBV6-1|TRBJ2-2|-
CASVHNTGELFF
TGTGCCAGCGTCCATAACACCGGGGAGCTGTTTTTT
>many|13|TRBV2|TRBJ1-2|-
CASSVDIAGGYTF
TGTGCCAGCAGTGTAGACATCGCGGGGGGCTACACCTTC
>many|13|TRBV20-1|TRBJ2-2|-
CSAETSGTGELFF
TGCAGTGCGGAGACAAGCGGGACCGGGGAGCTGTTTTTT
>many|15|TRBV5-1|TRBJ2-1|-
CASSFGDSRGTEQFF
TGCGCCAGCAGCTTCGGGGACTCCAGGGGGACTGAGCAGTTCTTC
>many|12|TRBV11-2|TRBJ1-1|-
CASGQLNTEAFF
TGTGCCAGCGGACAATTGAACACTGAAGCTTTCTTT
>many|17|TRBV20-1|TRBJ2-1|TRBD2
CSARALAVDISYNEQFF
TGCAGTGCTAGGGCACTAGCGGTAGACATTTCCTACAATGAGCAGTTCTTC
>-|15|TRBV9|TRBJ2-2|-
CASSGSGRNGGELFF
TGTGCCAGCAGCGGGTCCGGGAGAAATGGCGGGGAGCTGTTTTTT
>-|20|TRBV12-5|TRBJ2-5|TRBD1
CASGLVNPGQGFYLQETQYF
TGTGCTAGTGGTTTGGTAAATCCGGGACAGGGGTTCTATTTGCAAGAGACCCAGTACTTC
>many|15|TRBV6-1|TRBJ1-2|-
CASSEVGRPNYGYTF
TGTGCCAGCAGTGAAGTTGGAAGGCCCAACTATGGCTACACCTTC
>many|14|TRBV6-1|TRBJ2-5|-
CASSEDGGPETQYF
TGTGCCAGCAGTGAAGACGGGGGCCCCGAGACCCAGTACTTC
>many|15|TRBV12-3/TRBV12-4|TRBJ2-7|-
CASSPGRAQGYEQYF
TGTGCCAGCAGCCCTGGTAGGGCCCAAGGGTACGAGCAGTACTTC
>-|16|TRBV27|TRBJ2-2|-
CASSFTIGLHTGELFF
TGTGCCAGCAGTTTTACGATCGGACTCCACACCGGGGAGCTGTTTTTT
>many|13|TRBV6-2/TRBV6-3|TRBJ1-2|-
CASSFSPRDGYTF
TGTGCCAGCAGTTTTTCCCCGCGGGATGGCTACACCTTC
>few|12|TRBV5-8|TRBJ1-5|-
CASSWGKGPQHF
TGTGCCAGCAGCTGGGGGAAAGGGCCCCAGCATTTT
>many|13|TRBV6-1|TRBJ2-5|TRBD2
CASRISGGETQYF
TGTGCCAGCAGGATTAGCGGGGGCGAGACCCAGTACTTC
>many|15|TRBV11-2|TRBJ2-6|TRBD1
CASSDRGGGANVLTF
TGTGCCAGCAGCGACAGGGGTGGTGGGGCCAACGTCCTGACTTTC
>many|16|TRBV10-3|TRBJ2-3|-
CAISESSQSSTDTQYF
TGTGCCATCAGTGAGTCGTCGCAGAGTAGCACAGATACGCAGTATTTT
>many|16|TRBV7-9|TRBJ2-5|-
CASSLPRGGIGETQYF
TGTGCCAGCAGCCTACCCCGGGGCGGGATAGGAGAGACCCAGTACTTC
>many|14|TRBV9|TRBJ2-1|TRBD2
CASSTSGWDNEQFF
TGTGCCAGCAGTACTAGCGGGTGGGACAATGAGCAGTTCTTC
>-|14|TRBV4-1|TRBJ2-5|-
CASNQVGSQETQYF
TGCGCCAGCAACCAAGTGGGCAGCCAAGAGACCCAGTACTTC
>few|10|TRBV20-1|TRBJ1-4|TRBD1
CSARGTGSFF
TGCAGTGCTAGGGGGACAGGATCGTTTTTT
>few|13|TRBV5-1|TRBJ2-2|-
CASSLGLPGELFF
TGCGCCAGCAGCTTGGGACTTCCCGGGGAGCTGTTTTTT
>few|15|TRBV11-2|TRBJ2-7|-
CASSLIIGLTHEQYF
TGTGCCAGCAGCTTAATAATTGGGCTAACCCACGAGCAGTACTTC
>many|15|TRBV28|TRBJ2-3|-
CASSLSQGSTDTQYF
TGTGCCAGCAGTTTAAGCCAGGGGAGCACAGATACGCAGTATTTT
>-|21|TRBV6-1|TRBJ2-1|-
CASSDTSGAIWWERRYNEQFF
TGTGCCAGCAGCGACACCTCGGGCGCGATTTGGTGGGAGAGGAGGTACAATGAGCAGTTCTTC
>many|18|TRBV12-3/TRBV12-4|TRBJ2-3|TRBD2
CASSLGGGLAGFTDTQYF
TGTGCCAGCAGTTTAGGGGGGGGACTAGCGGGTTTCACAGATACGCAGTATTTT
>many|16|TRBV2|TRBJ2-7|TRBD1
CASSEEGRGTSYEQYF
TGTGCCAGCAGTGAAGAAGGCAGGGGGACCTCCTACGAGCAGTACTTC
>many|20|TRBV27|TRBJ1-6|TRBD1
CASSLQIPGQASSYNSPLHF
TGTGCCAGCAGTTTGCAGATCCCGGGACAGGCAAGCTCCTATAATTCACCCCTCCACTTT
>few|15|TRBV7-2|TRBJ2-2|-
CASSGGTENTGELFF
TGTGCCAGCAGCGGCGGGACAGAGAACACCGGGGAGCTGTTTTTT
>few|16|TRBV19|TRBJ2-5|-
CASTMRGRGARETQYF
TGTGCCAGTACCATGAGAGGCAGGGGGGCCCGAGAGACCCAGTACTTC
>many|14|TRBV27|TRBJ1-5|-
CASSAGQHNQPQHF
TGTGCCAGCAGTGCAGGACAGCACAATCAGCCCCAGCATTTT
>many|15|TRBV5-1|TRBJ2-3|-
CASSGVGGQADTQYF
TGCGCCAGCAGCGGGGTCGGAGGGCAAGCAGATACGCAGTATTTT
>many|15|TRBV2|TRBJ2-5|-
CASSVPRGGQETQYF
TGTGCCAGCAGTGTTCCCAGAGGGGGCCAAGAGACCCAGTACTTC
>many|15|TRBV20-1|TRBJ1-6|TRBD1
CSAREGGSINSPLHF
TGCAGTGCTAGAGAAGGGGGCAGCATTAATTCACCCCTCCACTTT